The clone carrying this T cell receptor (beta chain) appeared many times. Its antigen remains unidentified. Unique molecular identifiers were incorporated during preparation of the TCRbeta library. TCRdb passed the PCR reads through MiXCR, listing each CDR3 protein once. Here the sample spans roughly 70,000 distinct CDR3 sequences, 4.9% being singletons. The data originate from a study of T-cell reconstitution after alpha-beta-depleted transplantation in children. Germline CDR1 reads LNHDA; CDR2 reads SQIVND (reference sequence). The ends were cut back, 2 bases at V and 0 bases at J, with 8 bases in the middle. The CDR3 is made up of 16 amino acids. Regarding the study as a whole: Expanded clones from the graft, numbering several hundred, reportedly supplied alpha-beta T cells about two months after transplant. One year after transplant, T-cell counts and diversity came mostly from newly produced T cells.

Sequencing was performed on PBMCs, mostly from graft donor cells, taken 180 days after TCRalphabeta/CD19-depleted stem cell transplant. The receptor comes from a boy less than two years old who had a stem cell transplant for acute myeloid leukemia, so the T cells may come from the graft donor. The J gene is TRBJ2-6, the V gene TRBV19; D call uncertain. In nucleotides, the CDR3 is TGTGCCAGTAGTATAAGGGCAGACTCTGGGGCCAACGTCCTGACTTTC. Protein product: CASSIRADSGANVLTF.